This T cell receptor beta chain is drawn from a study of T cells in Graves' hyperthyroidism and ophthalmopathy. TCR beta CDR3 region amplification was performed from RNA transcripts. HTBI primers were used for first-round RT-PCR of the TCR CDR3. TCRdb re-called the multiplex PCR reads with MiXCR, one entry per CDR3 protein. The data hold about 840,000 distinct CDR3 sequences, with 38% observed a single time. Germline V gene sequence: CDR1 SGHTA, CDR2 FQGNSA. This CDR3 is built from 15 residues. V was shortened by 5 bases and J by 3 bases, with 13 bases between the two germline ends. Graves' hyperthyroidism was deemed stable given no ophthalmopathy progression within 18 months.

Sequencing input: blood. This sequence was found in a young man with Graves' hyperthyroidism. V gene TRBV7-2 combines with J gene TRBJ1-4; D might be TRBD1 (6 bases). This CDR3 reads CASSPYRAPNEKLFF. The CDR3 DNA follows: TGTGCCAGCAGCCCTTACAGGGCACCTAATGAAAAACTGTTTTTT.